This T cell receptor (beta chain) came from a study of CD8+CD57+ T cells in acquired aplastic anemia. Study-wide points: In CD8+ cells, Simpson's diversity showed no significant difference between patients and controls. Patients and controls shared some 30 CD8+ CDR3 sequences.

Genomic DNA was employed as the template in profiling TCR beta VDJ and CDR3. TCRdb fed the reads into MiXCR, producing one record per CDR3 protein. The profile shows more than 150,000 distinct CDR3 sequences, approximately 45% of them singletons. This clonotype was seen at least ten times. Its target is not known. The CDR3 consists of 14 residues. CDR1 and CDR2 from the germline V gene are DFQATT and SNEGSKA (reference sequence). V was clipped by 4 bases and J by 0 bases, with 11 bases between them. The chain carries TRBV20-1 and TRBJ2-3; TRBD2 might be the D (5 bases). Source material: sorted CD4+, CD8+, or CD8+CD57+ T cells (not recorded which) from PBMCs. The receptor was isolated from a human donor in good health. CDR3 loop: CSAIAPGSTDTQYF. Here the CDR3 DNA reads TGCAGTGCTATCGCCCCGGGGAGCACAGATACGCAGTATTTT.